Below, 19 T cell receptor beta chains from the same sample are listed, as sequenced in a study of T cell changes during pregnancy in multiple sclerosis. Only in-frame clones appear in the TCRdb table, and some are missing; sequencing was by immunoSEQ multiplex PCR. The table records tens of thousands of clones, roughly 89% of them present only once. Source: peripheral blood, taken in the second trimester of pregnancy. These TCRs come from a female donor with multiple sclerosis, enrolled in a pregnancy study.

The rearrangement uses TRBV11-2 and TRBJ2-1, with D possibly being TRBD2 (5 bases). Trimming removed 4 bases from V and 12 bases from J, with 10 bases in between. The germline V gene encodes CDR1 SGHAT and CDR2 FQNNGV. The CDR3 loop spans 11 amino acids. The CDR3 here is CASSSSGLQFF. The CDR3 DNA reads TGTGCCAGCAGCTCATCGGGGTTGCAGTTCTTC. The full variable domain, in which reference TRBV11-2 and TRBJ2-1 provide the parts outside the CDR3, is EAGVAQSPRYKIIEKRQSVAFWCNPISGHATLYWYQQILGQGPKLLIQFQNNGVVDDSQLPKDRFSAERLKGVDSTLKIQPAKLEDSAVYLCASSSSGLQFFGPGTRLTVL.

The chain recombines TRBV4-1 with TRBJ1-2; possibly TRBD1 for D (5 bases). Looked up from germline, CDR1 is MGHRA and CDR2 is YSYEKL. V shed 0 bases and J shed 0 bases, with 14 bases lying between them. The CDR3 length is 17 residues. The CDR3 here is CASSQDLGQGSNYGYTF. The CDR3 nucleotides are TGCGCCAGCAGCCAAGATCTCGGGCAGGGCTCTAACTATGGCTACACCTTC.

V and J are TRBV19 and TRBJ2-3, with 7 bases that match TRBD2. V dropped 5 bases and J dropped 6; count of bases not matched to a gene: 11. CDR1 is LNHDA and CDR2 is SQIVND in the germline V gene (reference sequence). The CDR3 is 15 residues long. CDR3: CASSPRRTRSDTQYF. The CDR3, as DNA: TGTGCCAGTAGTCCACGGCGGACTAGATCGGATACGCAGTATTTT.

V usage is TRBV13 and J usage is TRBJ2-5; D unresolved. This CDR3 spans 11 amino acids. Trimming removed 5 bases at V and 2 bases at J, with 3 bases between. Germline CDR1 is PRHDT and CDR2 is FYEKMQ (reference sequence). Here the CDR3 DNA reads TGTGCCAGCAGCCCTCAAGAGACCCAGTACTTC. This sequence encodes CASSPQETQYF.

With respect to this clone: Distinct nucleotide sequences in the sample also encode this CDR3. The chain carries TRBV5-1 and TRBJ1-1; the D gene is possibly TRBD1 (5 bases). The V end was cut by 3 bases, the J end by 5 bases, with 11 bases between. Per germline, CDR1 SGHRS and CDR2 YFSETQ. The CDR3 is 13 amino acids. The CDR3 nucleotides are TGCGCCAGCAGCTGGGGGGGGAGTACTGAAGCTTTCTTT. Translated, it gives CASSWGGSTEAFF.

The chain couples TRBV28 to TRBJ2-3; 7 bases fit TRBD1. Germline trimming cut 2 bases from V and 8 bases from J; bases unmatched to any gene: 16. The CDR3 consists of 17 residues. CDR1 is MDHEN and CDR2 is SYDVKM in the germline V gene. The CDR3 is CASSLIGSQRRQGTQYF. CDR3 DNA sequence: TGTGCCAGCAGTTTAATCGGCTCTCAAAGACGACAGGGTACGCAGTATTTT.

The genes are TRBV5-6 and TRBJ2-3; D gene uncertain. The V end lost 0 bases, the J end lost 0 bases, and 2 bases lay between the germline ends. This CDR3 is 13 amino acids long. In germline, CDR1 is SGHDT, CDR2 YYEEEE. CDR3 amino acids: CASSLASTDTQYF. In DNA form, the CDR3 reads TGTGCCAGCAGCTTGGCTAGCACAGATACGCAGTATTTT. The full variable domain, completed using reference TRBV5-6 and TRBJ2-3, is DAGVTQSPTHLIKTRGQQVTLRCSPKSGHDTVSWYQQALGQGPQFIFQYYEEEERQRGNFPDRFSGHQFPNYSSELNVNALLLGDSALYLCASSLASTDTQYFGPGTRLTVL.

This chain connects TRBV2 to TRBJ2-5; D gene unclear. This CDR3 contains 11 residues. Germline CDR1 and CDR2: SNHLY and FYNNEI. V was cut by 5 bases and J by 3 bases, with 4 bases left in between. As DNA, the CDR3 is TGTGCCAGCAGTCTTAAAGAGACCCAGTACTTC. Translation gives CASSLKETQYF.

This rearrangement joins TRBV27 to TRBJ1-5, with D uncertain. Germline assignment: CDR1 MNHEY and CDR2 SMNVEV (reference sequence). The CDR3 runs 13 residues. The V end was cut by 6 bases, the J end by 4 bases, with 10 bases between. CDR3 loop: CASRATTNQPQHF. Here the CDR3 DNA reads TGTGCCAGCAGAGCAACGACTAATCAGCCCCAGCATTTT.

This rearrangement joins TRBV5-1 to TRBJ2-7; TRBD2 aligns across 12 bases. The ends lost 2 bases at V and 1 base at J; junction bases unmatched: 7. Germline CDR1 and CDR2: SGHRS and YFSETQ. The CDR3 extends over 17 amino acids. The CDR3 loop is CASSLPTSGRTSYEQYF. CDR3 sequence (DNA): TGCGCCAGCAGCTTACCAACTAGCGGGAGGACTTCCTACGAGCAGTACTTC. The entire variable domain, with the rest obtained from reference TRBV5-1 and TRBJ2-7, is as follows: KAGVTQTPRYLIKTRGQQVTLSCSPISGHRSVSWYQQTPGQGLQFLFEYFSETQRNKGNFPGRFSGRQFSNSRSEMNVSTLELGDSALYLCASSLPTSGRTSYEQYFGPGTRLTVT.

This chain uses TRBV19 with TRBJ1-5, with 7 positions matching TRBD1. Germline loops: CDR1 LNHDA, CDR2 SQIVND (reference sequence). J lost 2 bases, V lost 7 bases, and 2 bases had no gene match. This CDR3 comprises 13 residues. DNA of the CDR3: TGTGCCAGTAAAGACAGGGGCAATCAGCCCCAGCATTTT. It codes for CASKDRGNQPQHF.

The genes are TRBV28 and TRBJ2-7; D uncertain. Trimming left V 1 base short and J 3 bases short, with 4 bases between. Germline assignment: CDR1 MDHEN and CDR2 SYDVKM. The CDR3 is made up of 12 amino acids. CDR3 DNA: TGTGCCAGCAGTTTATCAGGCTACGAGCAGTACTTC. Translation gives CASSLSGYEQYF.

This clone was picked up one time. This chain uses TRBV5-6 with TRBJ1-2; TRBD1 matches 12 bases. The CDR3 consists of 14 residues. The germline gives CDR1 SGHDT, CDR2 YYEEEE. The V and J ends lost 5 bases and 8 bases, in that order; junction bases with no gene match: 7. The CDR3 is CASRRTGTGGGYTF. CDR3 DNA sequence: TGTGCCAGCAGACGGACCGGGACAGGGGGCGGCTACACCTTC.

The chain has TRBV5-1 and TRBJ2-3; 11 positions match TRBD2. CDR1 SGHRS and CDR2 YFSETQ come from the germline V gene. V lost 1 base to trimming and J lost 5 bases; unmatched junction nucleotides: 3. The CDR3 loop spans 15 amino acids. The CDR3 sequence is CASSLPLAGGDTQYF. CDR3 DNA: TGCGCCAGCAGCTTGCCGCTAGCGGGAGGAGATACGCAGTATTTT.

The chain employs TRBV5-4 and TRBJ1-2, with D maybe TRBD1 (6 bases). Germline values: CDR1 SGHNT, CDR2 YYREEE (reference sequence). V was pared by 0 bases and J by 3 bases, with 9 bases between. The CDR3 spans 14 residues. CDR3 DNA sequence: TGTGCCAGCAGCTTGGATCCAGGGGACTATGGCTACACCTTC. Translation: CASSLDPGDYGYTF.

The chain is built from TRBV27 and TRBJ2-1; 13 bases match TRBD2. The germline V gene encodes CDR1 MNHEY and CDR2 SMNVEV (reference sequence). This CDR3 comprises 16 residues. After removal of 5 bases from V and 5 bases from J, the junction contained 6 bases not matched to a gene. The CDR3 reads CASSPRLAGGNNEQFF. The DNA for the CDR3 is TGTGCCAGCAGTCCCAGACTAGCGGGAGGTAACAATGAGCAGTTCTTC.

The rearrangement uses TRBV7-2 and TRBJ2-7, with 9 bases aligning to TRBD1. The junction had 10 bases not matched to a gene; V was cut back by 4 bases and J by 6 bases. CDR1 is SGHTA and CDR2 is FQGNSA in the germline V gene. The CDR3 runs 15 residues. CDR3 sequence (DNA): TGTGCCAGCAGCTGGACCGGGACAGGGTTCTTCGAGCAGTACTTC. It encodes CASSWTGTGFFEQYF.

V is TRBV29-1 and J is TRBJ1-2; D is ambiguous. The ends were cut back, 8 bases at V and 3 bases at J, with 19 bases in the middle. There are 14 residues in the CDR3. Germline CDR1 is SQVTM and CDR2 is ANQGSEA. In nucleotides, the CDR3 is TGCAGCTTAGCGGGCGACGGAGAGTACTATGGCTACACCTTC. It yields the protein CSLAGDGEYYGYTF.

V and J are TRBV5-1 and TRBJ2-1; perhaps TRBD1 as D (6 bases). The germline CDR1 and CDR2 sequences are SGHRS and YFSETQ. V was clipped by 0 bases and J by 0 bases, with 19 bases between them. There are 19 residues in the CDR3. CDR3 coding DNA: TGCGCCAGCAGCTTGGGTACAGGGTCCGATCCTACCTCCTACAATGAGCAGTTCTTC. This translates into CASSLGTGSDPTSYNEQFF.